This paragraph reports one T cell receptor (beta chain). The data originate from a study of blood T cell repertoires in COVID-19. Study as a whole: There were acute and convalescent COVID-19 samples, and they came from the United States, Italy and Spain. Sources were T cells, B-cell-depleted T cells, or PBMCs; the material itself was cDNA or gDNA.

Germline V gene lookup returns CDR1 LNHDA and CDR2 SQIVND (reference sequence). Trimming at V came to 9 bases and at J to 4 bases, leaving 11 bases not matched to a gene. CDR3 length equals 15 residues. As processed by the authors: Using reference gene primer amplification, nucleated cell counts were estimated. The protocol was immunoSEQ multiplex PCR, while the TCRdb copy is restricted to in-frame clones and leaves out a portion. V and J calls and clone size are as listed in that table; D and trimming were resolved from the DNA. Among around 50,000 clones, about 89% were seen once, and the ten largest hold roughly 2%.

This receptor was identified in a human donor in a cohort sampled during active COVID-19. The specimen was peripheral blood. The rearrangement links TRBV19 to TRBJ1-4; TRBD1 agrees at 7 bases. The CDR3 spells CASKARDSHNEKLFF. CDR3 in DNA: TGTGCCAGCAAGGCCCGGGACAGCCATAATGAAAAACTGTTTTTT. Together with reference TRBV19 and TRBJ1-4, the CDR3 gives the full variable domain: DGGITQSPKYLFRKEGQNVTLSCEQNLNHDAMYWYRQDPGQGLRLIYYSQIVNDFQKGDIAEGYSVSREKKESFPLTVTSAQKNPTAFYLCASKARDSHNEKLFFGSGTQLSVL.